This T cell receptor (beta chain) was obtained from a study of OX40 agonist ivuxolimab in advanced cancers. The overall study: Patients were infused with ivuxolimab every 2 weeks at 0.01 to 10 mg/kg. At roughly 80% male, the cohort had a mean age of 60 years, ranging from roughly 20 to 79.

Study-wide results and limits: Expanded clones belonging to CD8+ T cells outnumbered, on average, those of CD4+.

The method was immunoSEQ multiplex PCR; TCRdb's version includes in-frame clones alone and lacks a portion of them. Altogether about 93,000 clones are present, 94% being singletons, with the ten largest covering over 2.5%. A few counts support this clone. Its antigen remains unidentified. Blood got drawn at baseline, again on cycle 4 day 1, and then on cycle 7 day 1. The CDR3 totals 11 residues. CDR1 SGHNT and CDR2 YYREEE come from the germline V gene (reference sequence). Trimming removed 4 bases from V and 0 bases from J, with 2 bases in between. The sequencing used CD4+ or CD8+ T cells sorted from blood, collected in a trial of the OX40 agonist ivuxolimab. The sequence came from an adult with an advanced solid tumor such as melanoma, head and neck, liver or kidney cancer. The chain combines TRBV5-4 with TRBJ2-7; D uncertain. The CDR3 region is CASSDSYEQYF. CDR3 nucleotides: TGTGCCAGCAGCGACTCCTACGAGCAGTACTTC.